What follows are 5 T cell receptor beta chains derived from one specimen sequenced in a study of blood T cells in healthy people across ages. Next came a second PCR, run for roughly 6 to 11 cycles, which used a sample-barcoded 5' primer along with a J-beta primer mix. MiXCR was run by TCRdb on the 5' RACE reads, yielding one entry per CDR3 protein. Here the sample spans 350,000 to 450,000 distinct CDR3 sequences, approximately 52% being singletons. The sequencing input was blood. The receptors here all came from a man between 60 and 75 years old in good health.

The J gene is TRBJ2-5, the V gene TRBV29-1; 8 nucleotides agree with TRBD1. The CDR3 consists of 13 residues. Looked up from germline, CDR1 is SQVTM and CDR2 is ANQGSEA. V was clipped by 7 bases and J by 11 bases; unmatched bases: 15. The CDR3 region is CSAGRDRGTVQYF. The CDR3 region has the DNA TGCAGCGCCGGCCGAGACAGGGGTACGGTGCAGTACTTC.

The chain is built from TRBV20-1 and TRBJ2-1; 7 nucleotides match TRBD2. This CDR3 region has 17 residues. V was pared by 3 bases and J by 9 bases, with 20 bases of the junction left unmatched. CDR1 and CDR2 from the germline V gene are DFQATT and SNEGSKA (reference sequence). The CDR3 DNA follows: TGCAGTGCTAGGCCCGGGGGGAGCGGCCGCTATGGGGGTGAGCAGTTCTTC. Translating gives CSARPGGSGRYGGEQFF.

The rearrangement links TRBV12-3 or TRBV12-4 to TRBJ2-4; TRBD2 matches 9 bases. The end of the DNA aligns better with TRBJ2-7, so the J call may be wrong. This CDR3 contains 14 residues. The CDR3 loop is CASRPAGGIYEQYF. The CDR3 coding sequence is TGTGCCAGCAGACCGGCGGGGGGGATCTACGAGCAGTACTTC.

The chain joins TRBV30 to TRBJ1-6; no definite D call. The CDR3 loop spans 15 amino acids. Germline CDR1 is GTSNPN and CDR2 is SVGIG (reference sequence). With 0 bases removed from V and 3 bases from J, the gap between germline ends came to 9 bases. CDR3 in amino acids: CAWSVSAFYNSPLHF. The CDR3 DNA reads as TGTGCCTGGAGTGTATCGGCGTTCTATAATTCACCCCTCCACTTT.

The chain employs TRBV27 and TRBJ1-6; no clear D. V was trimmed by 2 bases and J by 7 bases, leaving 6 bases between them. Germline V gene sequence: CDR1 MNHEY, CDR2 SMNVEV (reference sequence). CDR3 size: 13 residues. CDR3 amino acids: CASSLDWNSPLHF. The CDR3 DNA sequence: TGTGCCAGCAGTTTAGACTGGAATTCACCCCTCCACTTT.